The 17 T cell receptor beta chains below come from one sample, sequenced in a study of cytomegalovirus exposure and HLA in healthy donors. PCR was performed using 60 Vbeta and 13 Jbeta primers. Clones were read by immunoSEQ multiplex PCR, and TCRdb kept only the in-frame ones, dropping some. The sample holds 95,000 to 100,000 clones; roughly 79% are singletons and the top ten take approximately 2.1%. The specimen sequenced was PBMCs. The receptors were gathered from a woman in her 40s in good health and CMV-seronegative.

This clone was seen a few times. The chain combines TRBV4-3 with TRBJ2-7; 8 bases fit TRBD1. Trimming removed 4 bases from V and 1 base from J; junction bases left unmatched: 9. Germline assignment: CDR1 LGHNA and CDR2 YSLEER. This CDR3 contains 16 residues. CDR3 loop: CASSPTSGGASYEQYF. DNA of the CDR3: TGCGCCAGCAGCCCCACATCAGGGGGCGCTTCCTACGAGCAGTACTTC.

The chain uses TRBV6-5 and TRBJ2-5; 9 bases map to TRBD2. The CDR3 is 15 residues long. In germline, CDR1 is MNHEY, CDR2 SVGAGI. J gave up 5 bases and V 9 bases, and 13 bases lay outside the gene matches. CDR3 coding DNA: TGTGCCAGGGGGCGGGGGGCGGGAGGGTCGGAGACCCAGTACTTC. Translation gives CARGRGAGGSETQYF.

The CDR3 DNA is TGTGCCAGCGCCAGCGCCGCAGGGCGAAGGACTGAAGCTTTCTTT. Encoded protein: CASASAAGRRTEAFF. The V gene is TRBV7-3, the J gene TRBJ1-1, with D possibly matching TRBD1 (5 bases). Per the germline V gene, CDR1 is SGHTA and CDR2 is FQGTGA. Trimming took 8 bases from V and 5 from J, leaving 21 bases between them. The CDR3 extends over 15 amino acids.

This clone showed up just a few times. The chain carries TRBV10-3 and TRBJ2-7; D not certain. CDR3 length: 16 amino acids. Germline loops: CDR1 ENHRY, CDR2 SYGVKD. V was pared by 2 bases and J by 0 bases, with 14 bases between. CDR3 in amino acids: CAISEKDNFGSYEQYF. The CDR3 DNA follows: TGTGCCATCAGTGAGAAAGACAACTTCGGCTCCTACGAGCAGTACTTC.

This chain connects TRBV6-1 to TRBJ2-3, with TRBD1 matching 7 bases. The germline V gene has CDR1 MNHNS and CDR2 SASEGT. The CDR3 contains 15 residues. Unmatched junction bases numbered 11, after V lost 8 bases and J lost 3 bases. The CDR3 sequence is CASGRTGGWTDTQYF. In nucleotides, the CDR3 is TGTGCCAGCGGCAGGACAGGCGGGTGGACAGATACGCAGTATTTT.

This rearrangement joins TRBV19 to TRBJ2-1; D perhaps matches TRBD2 (5 bases). The V gene lost 0 bases and the J gene lost 4 bases, with 10 bases spanning the gap. CDR1 LNHDA and CDR2 SQIVND come from the germline V gene (reference sequence). The CDR3 covers 15 residues. The CDR3 DNA reads as TGTGCCAGTAGTATAGACCACACGGGGTACAATGAGCAGTTCTTC. It codes for CASSIDHTGYNEQFF.

This chain uses TRBV7-3 with TRBJ2-2, with TRBD1 as a possible D gene (5 bases). With 6 bases removed from V and 6 bases from J, the gap between germline ends came to 17 bases. Germline V gene lookup returns CDR1 SGHTA and CDR2 FQGTGA. The CDR3 runs 15 residues. CDR3 DNA: TGTGCCAGCAGATTGGACACCTCGTACTCCGGGGAGCTGTTTTTT. This translates into CASRLDTSYSGELFF.

The chain joins TRBV5-4 to TRBJ2-7, with D possibly TRBD1 on 6 matching bases. Trimming stripped 4 bases from V and 1 base from J, with 15 bases between. The germline V gene encodes CDR1 SGHNT and CDR2 YYREEE (reference sequence). This CDR3 has 15 amino acids. CDR3 DNA: TGTGCCAGCAGCCCGGACAGCTTTACTTCCTACGAGCAGTACTTC. Translation: CASSPDSFTSYEQYF.

The CDR3 region has the DNA TGTGCCAGCAGCTTAGCGGCTGGGAACACTGAAGCTTTCTTT. It encodes CASSLAAGNTEAFF. V is TRBV7-9 and J is TRBJ1-1; D not certain. Germline lookup yields CDR1 SEHNR and CDR2 FQNEAQ (reference sequence). The V and J ends lost 0 bases and 1 base respectively, with 6 bases between them. This CDR3 contains 14 residues. The full variable domain, its missing parts supplied by reference TRBV7-9 and TRBJ1-1, is DTGVSQNPRHKITKRGQNVTFRCDPISEHNRLYWYRQTLGQGPEFLTYFQNEAQLEKSRLLSDRFSAERPKGSFSTLEIQRTEQGDSAMYLCASSLAAGNTEAFFGQGTRLTVV.

The DNA of the CDR3 is TGCAGCGTTGCGACCGGGACAGGGTTCTATGGCTACACCTTC. Translation: CSVATGTGFYGYTF. The rearrangement uses TRBV29-1 and TRBJ1-2, with 9 bases lining up with TRBD1. CDR1 is SQVTM and CDR2 is ANQGSEA in the germline V gene. V lost 4 bases, J lost 4 bases, and 7 bases stayed unmatched. The CDR3 is 14 amino acids.

This clone was detected a few times. This sequence joins TRBV7-8 and TRBJ2-1, with 9 bases identical to TRBD1. V was clipped by 4 bases and J by 7 bases; unmatched bases: 11. Germline V lookup: CDR1 SGHVS, CDR2 FQNEAQ. The CDR3 runs 16 residues. CDR3 sequence reads: CASSSVPGQGWNEQFF. The CDR3 DNA reads TGTGCCAGCAGCTCCGTCCCGGGACAGGGTTGGAATGAGCAGTTCTTC.

This clone was recorded a few times. The chain has TRBV5-1 and TRBJ2-7; 9 nucleotides line up with TRBD2. Per germline, CDR1 SGHRS and CDR2 YFSETQ. The CDR3 runs 17 residues. V lost 2 bases and J lost 0; bases outside the gene matches: 9. The CDR3 nucleotides are TGCGCCAGCAGCTTCCCAACCAGACTAGCGGACTCCTACGAGCAGTACTTC. The encoded protein is CASSFPTRLADSYEQYF.

The rearrangement links TRBV4-3 to TRBJ2-7; 10 nucleotides align to TRBD2. Per the germline V gene, CDR1 is LGHNA and CDR2 is YSLEER. V gave up 3 bases and J gave up 0 bases; unmatched junction bases: 8. The CDR3 is 17 residues long. In DNA, the CDR3 is TGCGCCAGCAGCCAGTACCTTAGCGGGGGGAGCTCCTACGAGCAGTACTTC. Translating it yields CASSQYLSGGSSYEQYF.

Only a few counts were recorded for this clone. V and J are TRBV2 and TRBJ2-5; D call uncertain. CDR3 length equals 15 residues. Germline CDR1 and CDR2: SNHLY and FYNNEI. The V and J ends lost 5 bases and 5 bases respectively, with 18 bases between them. Here the CDR3 reads CASSLGPGLGETQYF. In DNA form, the CDR3 reads TGTGCCAGCAGTCTAGGTCCCGGCCTCGGGGAGACCCAGTACTTC.

This clone has just one count. The chain couples TRBV14 to TRBJ2-3; 11 positions match TRBD2. The germline V gene has CDR1 SGHDN and CDR2 FVKESK. The ends lost 8 bases at V and 5 bases at J; junction bases unmatched: 6. The CDR3 loop spans 14 amino acids. In nucleotides, the CDR3 is TGTGCCAGCTTCCCGACTAGCGGGGTAGATACGCAGTATTTT. Translated: CASFPTSGVDTQYF. Complete variable domain (other parts from reference TRBV14 and TRBJ2-3): EAGVTQFPSHSVIEKGQTVTLRCDPISGHDNLYWYRRVMGKEIKFLLHFVKESKQDESGMPNNRFLAERTGGTYSTLKVQPAELEDSGVYFCASFPTSGVDTQYFGPGTRLTVL.

V gene TRBV7-9 combines with J gene TRBJ1-2; D uncertain. The germline V gene encodes CDR1 SEHNR and CDR2 FQNEAQ (reference sequence). The length of the CDR3 is 12 residues. The CDR3 DNA sequence: TGTTCCGGCAGCTTAGAAGCCTATGGCTACACCTTC. It translates to CSGSLEAYGYTF.

The V call is TRBV7-9, the J call TRBJ2-2; TRBD1 aligns across 8 bases. Per germline, CDR1 SEHNR and CDR2 FQNEAQ (reference sequence). The V segment lost 5 bases and the J segment 3 bases; nucleotides outside the gene matches: 5. The length of the CDR3 is 15 residues. The CDR3 DNA follows: TGTGCCAGCAGCCAAGGGACAGGACACACCGGGGAGCTGTTTTTT. Translating it yields CASSQGTGHTGELFF.